This entry lists 26 T cell receptor beta chains sequenced from one sample in a study of regulatory T cells in long-lasting Graves disease. The authors built TCR beta libraries using iRepertoire HTBI primers and Arm-PCR of CDR3 regions. TCRdb recomputed calls from the multiplex PCR reads with MiXCR, one row per CDR3 protein. Altogether roughly 450,000 distinct CDR3 sequences are present, roughly 22% being singletons, with the ten largest covering around 12%. Time point here: persistent/refractory GD, antithyroid drugs over 5 years with positive TRAb. From PBMCs, RNA was extracted and then used to make the TCR library. Here the sequenced sample was peripheral blood mononuclear cells (PBMCs), taken when the disease was refractory, from a patient treated with antithyroid drugs. The origin of the receptors is a female donor with Graves disease.

The CDR3 DNA follows: TGTGCCAGCAGTCCGAAGGGGACAGTAGGATTCTACGAGCAGTACTTC. Translating gives CASSPKGTVGFYEQYF. The chain couples TRBV27 to TRBJ2-7, with 7 bases matching TRBD1. The CDR3 runs to 16 residues. Germline trimming cut 5 bases from V and 3 bases from J; bases unmatched to any gene: 13. Germline assignment: CDR1 MNHEY and CDR2 SMNVEV (reference sequence).

This clonotype was seen ten or more times. This sequence joins TRBV11-2 and TRBJ1-1, with 7 positions matching TRBD1. This CDR3 region has 13 residues. V was pared by 5 bases and J by 5 bases, with 5 bases of the junction left unmatched. CDR1 is SGHAT, CDR2 FQNNGV, per germline. The CDR3 region has the DNA TGTGCCAGCAGCCCCCCCAGGGGGACTGAAGCTTTCTTT. It is translated as CASSPPRGTEAFF.

This clonotype was seen repeatedly, ten times or more. This rearrangement joins TRBV4-3 to TRBJ1-5, with D perhaps TRBD1 (6 bases). The CDR3 consists of 15 residues. Germline V gene sequence: CDR1 LGHNA, CDR2 YSLEER. V shed 3 bases and J shed 7 bases, with 16 bases lying between them. In DNA form, the CDR3 reads TGCGCCAGCAGCCACCACGGGGGGGCTGGACAGCCCCAGCATTTT. It specifies CASSHHGGAGQPQHF.

This clonotype has ten or more counts. The chain employs TRBV28 and TRBJ2-5, with a weak D call TRBD2 (5 bases). This CDR3 region has 12 residues. Trimming left V 8 bases short and J 4 bases short, with 11 bases between. CDR1 is MDHEN and CDR2 is SYDVKM in the germline V gene. Written as DNA, the CDR3 is TGTGCCAGCCGGGGATCCGCAGAGACCCAGTACTTC. This codes for CASRGSAETQYF.

This clonotype was detected many times. The chain recombines TRBV28 with TRBJ1-3; D is unclear. This CDR3 has 15 residues. The germline CDR1 and CDR2 sequences are MDHEN and SYDVKM. Trimming shortened V by 6 bases and J by 0 bases, and 12 bases separated the two germline ends. CDR3: CASSPYGDSGNTIYF. DNA for the CDR3: TGTGCCAGCAGCCCCTATGGGGACTCTGGAAACACCATATATTTT.

This clonotype showed up just a few times. This chain connects TRBV7-3 to TRBJ1-1, with D tentatively TRBD1 (6 bases). The CDR3 is made up of 16 amino acids. Trimming stripped 5 bases from V and 4 bases from J, with 20 bases between. CDR1 SGHTA and CDR2 FQGTGA come from the germline V gene. CDR3 sequence (DNA): TGTGCCAGCAGCCCACGCGGGGGGGGCGCATCCACTGAAGCTTTCTTT. This sequence encodes CASSPRGGGASTEAFF.

This clonotype has a count of ten or more. This chain connects TRBV12-3 or TRBV12-4 to TRBJ1-5; the match to TRBD1 covers 7 bases. The CDR3 has 17 residues. J was trimmed by 5 bases and V by 6 bases; bases with no gene match: 16. The CDR3 nucleotides are TGTGCCAGCAGGAGGGGGCGGGGTTCCGCGCGCCATCAGCCCCAGCATTTT. Its protein is CASRRGRGSARHQPQHF.

In its sample, this clonotype was seen many times. The CDR3 DNA follows: TGTGCCAGCAGTTTGCCTATGATAGCGGGAAGGGAGCAGTACTTC. Translated, it gives CASSLPMIAGREQYF. V is TRBV28 and J is TRBJ2-7, with TRBD2 matching over 8 bases. This CDR3 region has 15 residues. In germline, CDR1 is MDHEN, CDR2 SYDVKM. Trimming took 3 bases from V and 7 from J; bases not matched to a gene: 11.

The V and J genes are TRBV6-1 and TRBJ1-1, with a weak D call TRBD1 (6 bases). This CDR3 spans 13 amino acids. The germline CDR1 and CDR2 sequences are MNHNS and SASEGT. The ends were cut back, 6 bases at V and 3 bases at J, with 11 bases in the middle. CDR3 residues: CASRRQAHTEAFF. CDR3 DNA: TGTGCCAGCAGGAGACAGGCTCACACTGAAGCTTTCTTT.

This clonotype was seen a handful of times. The rearrangement links TRBV6-2 or TRBV6-3 to TRBJ2-6; D is possibly TRBD1 or TRBD2 (6 bases each). CDR1 is MNHEY, CDR2 SVGEGT, per germline. CDR3 length: 17 amino acids. Trimming cost V 0 bases and J 3 bases, with 12 bases left between them. This CDR3 reads CASSYSGGARGANVLTF. CDR3 nucleotides: TGTGCCAGCAGTTACTCCGGGGGCGCCCGTGGGGCCAACGTCCTGACTTTC.

This clonotype was counted at least ten times. This chain connects TRBV12-3 or TRBV12-4 to TRBJ2-5, with D possibly being TRBD1 or TRBD2 (11 bases each). The V and J ends lost 4 bases and 3 bases respectively, with 27 bases between them. The CDR3 extends over 19 amino acids. The CDR3 here is CASSSDRGRPSGRKETQYF. The CDR3 DNA follows: TGTGCCAGCAGTTCGGACAGGGGGCGGCCTAGCGGGAGGAAAGAGACCCAGTACTTC.

Remarks on this clonotype: This may stem from a read error, because a much larger clone lies one nucleotide away. This chain uses TRBV12-3 or TRBV12-4 with TRBJ1-2, with D perhaps TRBD1 (5 bases). CDR3 length: 13 residues. Trimming cost V 3 bases and J 12 bases, with 17 bases left between them. CDR3 in amino acids: CASSLDNPQGHTF. The CDR3 nucleotides are TGTGCCAGCAGTTTGGACAACCCGCAAGGCCACACCTTC.

A remark on this clonotype: One junction end does not reproduce the germline sequence, and a read error may be involved. V is TRBV30 and J is TRBJ1-2; D possibly corresponds to TRBD1 (6 bases). This CDR3 is built from 12 residues. Germline loops: CDR1 GTSNPN, CDR2 SVGIG (reference sequence). The DNA for the CDR3 is TGTGCCAGGAGTCTACAGGGTTATGGCTACACCTTC. This encodes CARSLQGYGYTF. Based on the CDR3 plus reference TRBV30 and TRBJ1-2, the full variable domain is SQTIHQWPATLVQPVGSPLSLECTVEGTSNPNLYWYRQAAGRGLQLLFYSVGIGQISSEVPQNLSASRPQDRQFILSSKKLLLSDSGFYLCARSLQGYGYTFGSGTRLTVV.

V and J are TRBV20-1 and TRBJ2-3; D remains ambiguous. There are 12 residues in the CDR3. V was shortened by 7 bases and J by 2 bases, with 10 bases between the two germline ends. Germline CDR1 is DFQATT and CDR2 is SNEGSKA (reference sequence). This CDR3 is CSVPRNTDTQYF. CDR3 coding DNA: TGCAGTGTGCCTCGGAACACAGATACGCAGTATTTT.

This clonotype was seen repeatedly, ten times or more. The rearrangement links TRBV28 to TRBJ1-5, with TRBD1 as a possible D gene (6 bases). Per the germline V gene, CDR1 is MDHEN and CDR2 is SYDVKM. Trimming took 4 bases from V and 7 from J, leaving 20 bases between them. CDR3 size: 16 residues. The CDR3 nucleotides read TGTGCCAGCAGTTCCCGCCGGGACACAGGCGGGCAGCCCCAGCATTTT. This codes for CASSSRRDTGGQPQHF.

Many counts were recorded for this clonotype. V usage is TRBV7-2 and J usage is TRBJ2-5, with D possibly matching TRBD2 (6 bases). Trimming took off 5 bases at V and 1 base at J, with 14 bases between the two ends. CDR1 SGHTA and CDR2 FQGNSA come from the germline V gene. The CDR3 has 15 residues. The CDR3 protein is CASSRTAGGQETQYF. In DNA, the CDR3 is TGTGCCAGCAGCCGTACCGCCGGGGGCCAAGAGACCCAGTACTTC.

This clonotype has at least ten counts. This chain connects TRBV7-2 to TRBJ2-4; TRBD1 might be the D (6 bases). Looked up from germline, CDR1 is SGHTA and CDR2 is FQGNSA. V was cut by 0 bases and J by 11 bases, with 17 bases left in between. CDR3 length equals 15 residues. The CDR3 loop reads CASSLARTASGVQYF. The CDR3 DNA reads as TGTGCCAGCAGCTTAGCTAGGACAGCTTCAGGGGTTCAGTACTTC.

The chain recombines TRBV5-1 with TRBJ1-1, with 7 bases aligning to TRBD1. V lost 0 bases and J lost 0; bases outside the gene matches: 5. The germline V gene has CDR1 SGHRS and CDR2 YFSETQ. This CDR3 region has 16 residues. CDR3 nucleotide sequence: TGCGCCAGCAGCTTGGTACAGGGGAAGGTGAACACTGAAGCTTTCTTT. This encodes CASSLVQGKVNTEAFF.

Remarks on this clonotype: Given a much more abundant clone one base away, this may be a read error. The V call is TRBV2, the J call TRBJ1-5; D is undetermined. The germline V gene encodes CDR1 SNHLY and CDR2 FYNNEI. The CDR3 is made up of 16 amino acids. Trimming took 6 bases from V and 0 from J, leaving 15 bases between them. This CDR3 reads CASSLREIHSNQPQHF. CDR3 nucleotides: TGTGCCAGCAGCTTGCGGGAAATCCATAGCAATCAGCCCCAGCATTTT.

This clonotype was seen at least ten times. The chain couples TRBV12-3 or TRBV12-4 to TRBJ2-7; maybe TRBD2 (6 bases). The V end was cut by 3 bases, the J end by 1 base, with 10 bases between. The CDR3 spans 14 residues. The DNA for the CDR3 is TGTGCCAGCAGTTTTAGCGGAGAGTCCTACGAGCAGTACTTC. Translation gives CASSFSGESYEQYF.

The sample holds a few counts of this clonotype. The chain joins TRBV20-1 to TRBJ2-7; D is undetermined. Trimming cost V 0 bases and J 6 bases, with 15 bases left between them. The germline V gene encodes CDR1 DFQATT and CDR2 SNEGSKA (reference sequence). CDR3 size: 14 residues. The CDR3 sequence: CSARDQHRLLEQYF. CDR3 coding DNA: TGCAGTGCTAGAGATCAGCACCGGCTCCTCGAGCAGTACTTC.

This clonotype was seen ten or more times. The genes are TRBV6-1 and TRBJ2-5; D is ambiguous. CDR1 is MNHNS and CDR2 is SASEGT in the germline V gene. V was trimmed by 6 bases and J by 5 bases, leaving 19 bases between them. This CDR3 spans 15 amino acids. The CDR3 region is CASSPDSYSWETQYF. In DNA form, the CDR3 reads TGTGCCAGCAGCCCAGACTCGTATTCATGGGAGACCCAGTACTTC.

This clonotype was observed at least ten times. The genes are TRBV6-1 and TRBJ1-1; a weak D match, TRBD1 (5 bases). The germline V gene encodes CDR1 MNHNS and CDR2 SASEGT. The CDR3 is 14 residues long. V lost 6 bases to trimming and J lost 1 base, with 12 bases between them. Here the CDR3 reads CASRAGFPNTEAFF. CDR3 nucleotides: TGTGCCAGCAGGGCAGGGTTTCCGAACACTGAAGCTTTCTTT.

This clonotype was observed many times. The rearrangement joins TRBV11-2 to TRBJ2-5; D unclear. This CDR3 spans 11 amino acids. Germline assignment: CDR1 SGHAT and CDR2 FQNNGV. V lost 9 bases, J lost 2 bases, and 7 bases lay in between. The CDR3 loop is CASREQETQYF. CDR3 in DNA: TGTGCCAGTAGAGAACAAGAGACCCAGTACTTC. Filled out from reference TRBV11-2 and TRBJ2-5, the complete variable domain reads EAGVAQSPRYKIIEKRQSVAFWCNPISGHATLYWYQQILGQGPKLLIQFQNNGVVDDSQLPKDRFSAERLKGVDSTLKIQPAKLEDSAVYLCASREQETQYFGPGTRLLVL.

The chain couples TRBV20-1 to TRBJ2-2; weak D call: TRBD1 (6 bases). The CDR3 extends over 13 amino acids. Germline values: CDR1 DFQATT, CDR2 SNEGSKA (reference sequence). The V end lost 2 bases, the J end lost 3 bases, and 7 bases lay between the germline ends. Here the CDR3 DNA reads TGCAGTGCTAGACAGGGGTACACCGGGGAGCTGTTTTTT. This sequence encodes CSARQGYTGELFF.

This clonotype was detected many times. This chain connects TRBV6-1 to TRBJ2-7; no firm D call. Per germline, CDR1 MNHNS and CDR2 SASEGT. Trimming cost V 8 bases and J 2 bases, with 10 bases left between them. This CDR3 region has 12 residues. The CDR3 spells CASLKAPYEQYF. The CDR3 coding sequence is TGTGCCAGCCTCAAAGCCCCCTACGAGCAGTACTTC.